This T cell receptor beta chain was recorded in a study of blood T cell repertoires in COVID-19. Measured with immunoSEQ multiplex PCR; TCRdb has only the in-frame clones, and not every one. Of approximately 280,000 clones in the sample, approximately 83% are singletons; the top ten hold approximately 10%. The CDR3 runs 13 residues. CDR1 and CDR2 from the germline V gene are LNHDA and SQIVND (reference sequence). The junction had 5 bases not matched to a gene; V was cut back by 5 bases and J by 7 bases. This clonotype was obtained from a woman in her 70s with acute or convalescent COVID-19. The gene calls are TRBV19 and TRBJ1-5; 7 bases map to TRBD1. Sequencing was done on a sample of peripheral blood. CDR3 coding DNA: TGTGCCAGTAGTCTTGACAGGGACCAGCCCCAGCATTTT. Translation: CASSLDRDQPQHF.